Listed below are T cell receptor beta chains from one sample, sequenced in a study of Tregs in tolerant kidney transplant recipients. Data came from immunoSEQ multiplex PCR; TCRdb stores just in-frame clones and leaves some out. The table lists about 90,000 clones, approximately 94% of them singletons. The sample in question was CD4+ T cells from blood (PBMCs), obtained 12 months after the transplant. The receptors were gathered from a human patient who received a combined kidney and bone marrow transplant. These T cells may partly come from the graft donor. Both conserved end residues are part of each CDR3. Not every row has a clone size; where given, it reads once, few, many or a size class.

>TRBV6-4|.
CASSDHDRISYEQYF
>TRBV7-6|.
CASSILQGATEQYF
>TRBV19|.
CASSIPPGSNQPQHF
>TRBV11-3|.
CASSRNRGQGSQQYF
>TRBV25-1|.
CASRNQPGQGDTGELFF
>TRBV15|once
CATSPRTGRRGETQYF
>TRBV7-9|.
CASSPDRGYDTQYF
>TRBV18|.
CASSQGKTSYEQYF
>TRBV10-3|few
CAISESHGNTIYF
>TRBV18|.
CASSPHPPRENQPQHF
>TRBV7-6|.
CASAPAGANTEAFF
>TRBV30|.
CAWRTGTLGYTF
>TRBV29-1|.
CSVVLAGQETQYF
>TRBV7-2|.
CASSLVSVSGANVLTF
>TRBV20-1|.
CSALYNEQFF
>TRBV13|.
CASSASGLSETQYF
>TRBV6-5|few
CASSYGGGAGEKLFF
>TRBV28|.
CASSLFGTGGMKTQYF
>TRBV2|.
CASGGLAGASDTQYF
>TRBV7-3|.
CASSLTTTIGLWNTEAFF
>TRBV18|.
CASSLRTSGRGDTQYF
>TRBV5-8|.
CASSLVGAFF
>TRBV28|.
CASSWQGVQPQHF
>TRBV9|.
CASSTDRGGYNSPLHF
>TRBV30|.
CAWSPRLEGNTEAFF
>TRBV4-2|.
CASSQVPGSSYEQYF
>TRBV25-1|.
CASRRTGFVGELFF
>TRBV27|.
CASSPFPGQGNQPQHF
>TRBV7-6|once
CASSLVGGSYEQYF